This T cell receptor beta chain was captured in a study of beta chain features in type 1 diabetes. CDR1 is DFQATT, CDR2 SNEGSKA, per germline (reference sequence). This CDR3 contains 11 residues. The V gene lost 7 bases and the J gene lost 4 bases, with 8 bases spanning the gap. For this clone: The target antigen is unknown. Other DNA variants within this sample encode the same CDR3.

Expressed TCRB transcripts were sequenced because the entire RNA isolate underwent reverse transcription. The repertoire was sequenced with immunoSEQ multiplex PCR; TCRdb's copy has only in-frame clones and lacks some. The sample gives about 120,000 clones, about 18% of which show up once; 2.6% is in the top ten. Study results and limitations: Cells that show high TCR expression could be over-represented by cDNA sequencing. Across all four CD4+ subsets, people with type 1 diabetes showed modestly shorter TCRB CDR3s. Fewer junction insertions and more nucleotide deletions appeared in type 1 diabetes patients.

The TCR originated in a man between 18 and 29 years old with type 1 diabetes. The chain links TRBV20-1 to TRBJ1-5; tentatively, D is TRBD1 (5 bases). Sequenced input: central memory CD4+ T cells from blood. The CDR3 loop is CSGGKNQPQHF. Here the CDR3 DNA reads TGCAGTGGGGGGAAGAATCAGCCCCAGCATTTT.